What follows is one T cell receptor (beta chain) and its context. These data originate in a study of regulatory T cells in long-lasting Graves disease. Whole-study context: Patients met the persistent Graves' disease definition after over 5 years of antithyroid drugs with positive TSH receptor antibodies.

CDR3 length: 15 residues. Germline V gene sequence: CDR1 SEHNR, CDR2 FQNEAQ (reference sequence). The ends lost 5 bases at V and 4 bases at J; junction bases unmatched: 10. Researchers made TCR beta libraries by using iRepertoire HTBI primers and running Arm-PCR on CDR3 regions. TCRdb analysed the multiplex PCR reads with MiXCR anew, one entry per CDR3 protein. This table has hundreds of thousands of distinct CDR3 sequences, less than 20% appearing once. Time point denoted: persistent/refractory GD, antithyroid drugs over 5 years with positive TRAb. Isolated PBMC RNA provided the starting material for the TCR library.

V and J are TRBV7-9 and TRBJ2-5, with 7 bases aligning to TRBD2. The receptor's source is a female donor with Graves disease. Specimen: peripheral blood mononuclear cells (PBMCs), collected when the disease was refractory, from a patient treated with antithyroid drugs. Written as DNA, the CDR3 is TGTGCCAGCAGCCAGCCGAGCGGGGTAGGAGAGACCCAGTACTTC. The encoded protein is CASSQPSGVGETQYF.